The TCR beta chain under discussion was sequenced for a study of T cells in Graves' hyperthyroidism and ophthalmopathy. The CDR3 has 13 residues. Germline V gives CDR1 MNHEY, CDR2 SVGEGT. RNA transcripts provided the source from which TCR beta CDR3 regions were amplified. RT-PCR in the first round (using the HTBI primer set) targeted the TCR CDR3. TCRdb itself ran the multiplex PCR reads through MiXCR, one entry per CDR3 protein. The sample comprises hundreds of thousands of distinct CDR3 sequences, about 16% of which are singletons, and about 3.8% rests with the top ten. This clonotype was detected only once. One end of the junction varies from germline; a read error may be responsible.

The chain employs TRBV6-2 or TRBV6-3 and TRBJ2-2, with D unclear. Source material: blood. The origin of this receptor is a woman aged 25 to 39 with Graves' hyperthyroidism. The CDR3 coding sequence is TGTACCAGCAGTTACTCCGGCGGCCGGGAGCTGTTTTTT. The encoded protein is CTSSYSGGRELFF.